This TCR beta chain was recorded in a study of T cells after yellow fever vaccination. It was through 5'RACE template switching that TCR cDNA was made, with a universal primer site and UMIs added. Via MiXCR, TCRdb re-called the 5' RACE reads, giving one row per CDR3 protein. The sample contains some 300,000 distinct CDR3 sequences, around 8.6% of which appear only once. The CDR3 extends over 13 amino acids. The V end lost 2 bases, the J end lost 4 bases, and 8 bases lay between the germline ends. Germline V lookup: CDR1 SEHNR, CDR2 FQNEAQ (reference sequence). This specimen was CD4+ T cells sorted from PBMCs, taken 5 days after the yellow fever booster vaccination. The chain recombines TRBV7-9 with TRBJ1-2; D is ambiguous. The source is a man between 18 and 29 years old who received the YFV17D yellow fever vaccine. The chain's CDR3 is CASSLTRSYGYTF. As DNA, the CDR3 is TGTGCCAGCAGCTTAACCAGAAGCTATGGCTACACCTTC.